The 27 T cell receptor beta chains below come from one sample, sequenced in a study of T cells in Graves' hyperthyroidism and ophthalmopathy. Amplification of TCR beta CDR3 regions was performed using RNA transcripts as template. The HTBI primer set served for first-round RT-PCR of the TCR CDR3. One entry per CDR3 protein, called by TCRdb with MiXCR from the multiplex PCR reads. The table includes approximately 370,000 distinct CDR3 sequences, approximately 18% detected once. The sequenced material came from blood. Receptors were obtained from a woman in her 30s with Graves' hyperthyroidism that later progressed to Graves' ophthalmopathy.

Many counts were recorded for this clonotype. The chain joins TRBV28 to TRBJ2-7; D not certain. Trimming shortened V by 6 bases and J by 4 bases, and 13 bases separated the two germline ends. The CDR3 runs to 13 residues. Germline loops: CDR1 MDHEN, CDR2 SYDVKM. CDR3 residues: CASSQQRFYEQYF. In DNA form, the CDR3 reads TGTGCCAGCAGCCAACAGAGATTTTACGAGCAGTACTTC.

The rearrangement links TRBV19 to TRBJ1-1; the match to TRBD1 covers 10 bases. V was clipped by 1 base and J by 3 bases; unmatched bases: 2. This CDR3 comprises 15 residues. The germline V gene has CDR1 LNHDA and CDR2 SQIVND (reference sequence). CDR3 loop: CASSIGTGGDTEAFF. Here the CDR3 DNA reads TGTGCCAGTAGTATAGGGACAGGGGGAGACACTGAAGCTTTCTTT.

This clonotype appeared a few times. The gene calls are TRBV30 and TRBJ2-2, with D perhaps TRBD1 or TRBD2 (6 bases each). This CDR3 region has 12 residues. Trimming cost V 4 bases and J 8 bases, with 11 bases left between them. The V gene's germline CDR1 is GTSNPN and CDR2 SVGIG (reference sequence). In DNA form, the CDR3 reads TGTGCCTGGAAGAGGGGGAGGGGGGAGCTGTTTTTT. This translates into CAWKRGRGELFF.

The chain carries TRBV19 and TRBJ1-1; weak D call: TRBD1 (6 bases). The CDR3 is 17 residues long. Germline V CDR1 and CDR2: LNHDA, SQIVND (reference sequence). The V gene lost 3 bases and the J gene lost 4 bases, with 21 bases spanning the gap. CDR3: CASSMGGSRGVPTEAFF. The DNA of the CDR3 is TGTGCCAGTAGTATGGGGGGTAGCAGGGGAGTACCCACTGAAGCTTTCTTT.

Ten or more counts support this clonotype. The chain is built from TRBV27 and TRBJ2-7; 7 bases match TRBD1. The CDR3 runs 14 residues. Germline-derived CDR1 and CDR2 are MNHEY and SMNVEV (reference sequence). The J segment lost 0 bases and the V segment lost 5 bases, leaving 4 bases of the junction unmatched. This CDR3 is CASSIDRDSYEQYF. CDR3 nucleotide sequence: TGTGCCAGCAGTATCGACAGGGACTCCTACGAGCAGTACTTC.

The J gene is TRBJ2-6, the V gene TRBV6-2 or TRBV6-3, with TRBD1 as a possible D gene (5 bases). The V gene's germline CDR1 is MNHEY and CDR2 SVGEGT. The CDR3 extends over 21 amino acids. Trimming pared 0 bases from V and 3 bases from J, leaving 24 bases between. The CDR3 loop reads CASSYSSIGQGMVFGANVLTF. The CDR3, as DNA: TGTGCCAGCAGTTACTCGAGTATAGGTCAGGGTATGGTATTTGGGGCCAACGTCCTGACTTTC.

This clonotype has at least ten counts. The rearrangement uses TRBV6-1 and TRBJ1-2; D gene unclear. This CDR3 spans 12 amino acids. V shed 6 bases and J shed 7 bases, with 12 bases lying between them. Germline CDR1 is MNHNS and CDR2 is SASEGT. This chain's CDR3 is CASRTNLGGYTF. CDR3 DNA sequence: TGTGCCAGCAGGACTAACCTGGGTGGCTACACCTTC.

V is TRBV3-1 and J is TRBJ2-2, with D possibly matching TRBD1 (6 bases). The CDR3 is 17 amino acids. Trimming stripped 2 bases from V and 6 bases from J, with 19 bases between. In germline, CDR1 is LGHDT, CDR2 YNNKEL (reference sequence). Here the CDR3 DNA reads TGTGCCAGCAGCCAAACCGGGACCAGAGGGGGTCCCGGGGAGCTGTTTTTT. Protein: CASSQTGTRGGPGELFF. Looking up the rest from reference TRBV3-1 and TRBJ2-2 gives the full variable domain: DTAVSQTPKYLVTQMGNDKSIKCEQNLGHDTMYWYKQDSKKFLKIMFSYNNKELIINETVPNRFSPKSPDKAHLNLHINSLELGDSAVYFCASSQTGTRGGPGELFFGEGSRLTVL.

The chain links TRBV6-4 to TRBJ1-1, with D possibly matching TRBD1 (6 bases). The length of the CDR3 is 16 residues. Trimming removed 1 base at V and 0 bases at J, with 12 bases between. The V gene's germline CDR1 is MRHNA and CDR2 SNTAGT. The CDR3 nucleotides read TGTGCCAGCAGTGACTTGATGCCAGGGGTGAACACTGAAGCTTTCTTT. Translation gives CASSDLMPGVNTEAFF.

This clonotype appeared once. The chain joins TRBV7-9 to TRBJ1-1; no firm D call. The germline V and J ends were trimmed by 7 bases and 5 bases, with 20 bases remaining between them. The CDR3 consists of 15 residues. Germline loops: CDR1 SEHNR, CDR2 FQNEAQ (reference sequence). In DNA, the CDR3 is TGTGCCAGCACCCAAGTTGGAGGCCAGGCGACTGAAGCTTTCTTT. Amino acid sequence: CASTQVGGQATEAFF.

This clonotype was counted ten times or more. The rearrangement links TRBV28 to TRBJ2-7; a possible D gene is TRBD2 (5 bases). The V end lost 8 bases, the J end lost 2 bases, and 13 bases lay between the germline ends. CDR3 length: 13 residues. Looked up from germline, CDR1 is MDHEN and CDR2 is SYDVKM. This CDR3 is CASAERVAYEQYF. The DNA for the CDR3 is TGTGCCAGCGCTGAGAGGGTTGCCTACGAGCAGTACTTC.

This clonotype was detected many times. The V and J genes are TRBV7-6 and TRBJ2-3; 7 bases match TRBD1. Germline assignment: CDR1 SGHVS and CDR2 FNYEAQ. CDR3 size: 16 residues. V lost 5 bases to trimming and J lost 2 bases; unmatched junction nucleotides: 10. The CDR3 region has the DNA TGTGCCAGCAGCCGGACAGGCGGAGGCCTCACAGATACGCAGTATTTT. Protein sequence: CASSRTGGGLTDTQYF.

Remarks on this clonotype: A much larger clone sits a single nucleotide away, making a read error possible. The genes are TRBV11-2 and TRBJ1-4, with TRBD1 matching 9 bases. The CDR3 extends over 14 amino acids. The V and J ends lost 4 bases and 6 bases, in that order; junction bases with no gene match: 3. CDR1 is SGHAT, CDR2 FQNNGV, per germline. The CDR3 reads CASSSRQGDEKLFF. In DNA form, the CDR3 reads TGTGCCAGCAGCTCCCGACAGGGGGATGAAAAACTGTTTTTT.

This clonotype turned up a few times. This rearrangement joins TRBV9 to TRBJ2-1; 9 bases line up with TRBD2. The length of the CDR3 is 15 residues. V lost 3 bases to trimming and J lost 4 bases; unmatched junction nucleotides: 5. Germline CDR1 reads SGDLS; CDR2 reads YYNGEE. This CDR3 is CASSGKREAYNEQFF. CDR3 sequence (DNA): TGTGCCAGCAGCGGTAAGCGGGAGGCGTACAATGAGCAGTTCTTC.

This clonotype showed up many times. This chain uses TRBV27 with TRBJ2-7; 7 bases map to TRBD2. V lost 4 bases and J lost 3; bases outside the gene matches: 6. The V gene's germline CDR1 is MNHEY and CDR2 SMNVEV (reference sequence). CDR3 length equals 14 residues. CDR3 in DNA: TGTGCCAGCAGTTCCGGACTAGTGGTCTACGAGCAGTACTTC. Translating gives CASSSGLVVYEQYF.

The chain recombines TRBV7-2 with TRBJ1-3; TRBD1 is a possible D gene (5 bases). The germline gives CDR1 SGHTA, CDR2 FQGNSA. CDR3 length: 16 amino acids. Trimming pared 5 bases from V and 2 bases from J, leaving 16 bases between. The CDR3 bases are TGTGCCAGCAGCCCGCTCGGGGCAGGAACTGGAAACACCATATATTTT. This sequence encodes CASSPLGAGTGNTIYF.

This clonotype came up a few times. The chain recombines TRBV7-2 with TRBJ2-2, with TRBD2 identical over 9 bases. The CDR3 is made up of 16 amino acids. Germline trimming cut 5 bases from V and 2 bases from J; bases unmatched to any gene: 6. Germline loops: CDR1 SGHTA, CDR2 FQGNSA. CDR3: CASSPPGLANTGELFF. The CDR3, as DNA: TGTGCCAGCAGCCCCCCGGGACTAGCAAACACCGGGGAGCTGTTTTTT.

The CDR3 DNA follows: TGTGCCAGCAGCCCCCCTGGGACAGCAGAGCAGTACTTC. Residues: CASSPPGTAEQYF. The chain has TRBV11-3 and TRBJ2-7, with 7 positions matching TRBD1. The ends lost 5 bases at V and 7 bases at J; junction bases unmatched: 8. CDR1 and CDR2 from the germline V gene are SGHNT and YENEEA. This CDR3 spans 13 amino acids.

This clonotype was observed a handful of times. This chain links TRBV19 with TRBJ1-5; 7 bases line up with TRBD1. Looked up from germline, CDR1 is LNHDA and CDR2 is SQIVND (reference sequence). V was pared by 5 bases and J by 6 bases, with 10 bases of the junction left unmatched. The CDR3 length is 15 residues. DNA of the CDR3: TGTGCCAGTAGTCCTCCACAGGGGAGGGGTCAGCCCCAGCATTTT. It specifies CASSPPQGRGQPQHF.

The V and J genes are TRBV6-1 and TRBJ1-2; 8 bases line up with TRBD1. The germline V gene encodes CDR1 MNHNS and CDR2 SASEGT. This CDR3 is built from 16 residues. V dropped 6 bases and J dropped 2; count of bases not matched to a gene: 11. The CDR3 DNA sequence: TGTGCCAGCAGACCTGTCGAGACAGGGGTAAACTATGGCTACACCTTC. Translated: CASRPVETGVNYGYTF.

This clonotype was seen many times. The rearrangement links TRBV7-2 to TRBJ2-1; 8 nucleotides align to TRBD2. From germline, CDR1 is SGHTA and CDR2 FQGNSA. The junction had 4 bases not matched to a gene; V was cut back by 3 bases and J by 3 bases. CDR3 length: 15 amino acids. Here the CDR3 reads CASSFDSGNYNEQFF. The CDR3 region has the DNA TGTGCCAGCAGCTTCGATAGCGGGAACTACAATGAGCAGTTCTTC.

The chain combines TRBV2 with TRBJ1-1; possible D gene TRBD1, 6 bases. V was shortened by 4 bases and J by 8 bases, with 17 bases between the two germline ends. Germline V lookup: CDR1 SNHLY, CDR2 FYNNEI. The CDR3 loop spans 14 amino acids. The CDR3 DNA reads TGTGCCAGCAGTGGGAACGGGGGAGGGACAGAAGCTTTCTTT. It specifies CASSGNGGGTEAFF.

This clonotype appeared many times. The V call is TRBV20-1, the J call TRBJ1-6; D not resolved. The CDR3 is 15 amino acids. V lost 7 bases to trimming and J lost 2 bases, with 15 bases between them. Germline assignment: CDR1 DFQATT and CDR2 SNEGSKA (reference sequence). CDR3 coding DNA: TGCAGTGGAAGGCGGCATCCCGCCTATAATTCACCCCTCCACTTT. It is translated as CSGRRHPAYNSPLHF.

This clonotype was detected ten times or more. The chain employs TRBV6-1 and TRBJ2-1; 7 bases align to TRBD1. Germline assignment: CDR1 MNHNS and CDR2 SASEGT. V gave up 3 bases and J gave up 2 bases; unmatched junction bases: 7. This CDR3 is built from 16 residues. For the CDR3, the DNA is TGTGCCAGCAGTGACCTTGCGGACAGGACCTACAATGAGCAGTTCTTC. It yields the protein CASSDLADRTYNEQFF.

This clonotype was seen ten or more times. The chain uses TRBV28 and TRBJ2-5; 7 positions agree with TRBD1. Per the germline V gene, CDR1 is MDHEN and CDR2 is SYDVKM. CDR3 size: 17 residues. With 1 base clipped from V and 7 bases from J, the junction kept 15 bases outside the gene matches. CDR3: CASSLYPTGTAEGTQYF. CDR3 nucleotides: TGTGCCAGCAGTTTATATCCCACCGGGACAGCTGAGGGGACCCAGTACTTC.

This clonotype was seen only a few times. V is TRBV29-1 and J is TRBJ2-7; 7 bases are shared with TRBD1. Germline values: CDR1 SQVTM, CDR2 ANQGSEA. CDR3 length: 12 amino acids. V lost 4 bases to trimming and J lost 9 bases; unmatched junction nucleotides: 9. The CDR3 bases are TGCAGCGTTGCGGGACAGACAATTGGGCAGTACTTC. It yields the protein CSVAGQTIGQYF.

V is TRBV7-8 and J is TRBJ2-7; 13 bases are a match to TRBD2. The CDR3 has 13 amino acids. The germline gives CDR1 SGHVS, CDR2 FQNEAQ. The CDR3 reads CASSPRLAGGQYV. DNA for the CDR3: TGTGCTAGCAGCCCAAGACTAGCGGGAGGGCAGTACGTC.